The 12 T cell receptor beta chains listed next were all sequenced from one sample in a study of CD8+CD57+ T cells in acquired aplastic anemia. Genomic DNA acted as the template from which TCR beta VDJ combination and CDR3 sequence profiling were carried out. TCRdb ran MiXCR on the reads and lists one entry per CDR3 protein. Found here are roughly 250,000 distinct CDR3 sequences, around half of them singletons; the top ten hold over 7.5%. Those patients picked for sequencing had displayed CD8+CD57+ cell expansion on flow cytometry. Material: sorted CD4+, CD8+, or CD8+CD57+ T cells (not recorded which) from PBMCs. Receptors were obtained from a human donor with aplastic anemia.

The V gene is TRBV19, the J gene TRBJ1-4; D perhaps matches TRBD1 (5 bases). Trimming pared 4 bases from V and 11 bases from J, leaving 17 bases between. The CDR3 length is 14 residues. Germline V gives CDR1 LNHDA, CDR2 SQIVND (reference sequence). CDR3 loop: CASSSMGRWGKLFF. The CDR3, as DNA: TGTGCCAGTAGTAGCATGGGCCGTTGGGGGAAACTGTTTTTT.

CDR3 residues: CASSITLGGETQYF. In nucleotides, the CDR3 is TGTGCCAGCAGCATCACCCTGGGGGGGGAGACCCAGTACTTC. The chain joins TRBV9 to TRBJ2-5, with 7 positions matching TRBD2. Trimming at V came to 4 bases and at J to 5 bases, leaving 8 bases not matched to a gene. The V gene's germline CDR1 is SGDLS and CDR2 YYNGEE. The CDR3 loop spans 14 amino acids.

This clonotype was seen many times. The J gene is TRBJ1-1, the V gene TRBV6-5; D unclear. The CDR3 spans 14 residues. V gave up 0 bases and J gave up 3 bases, with 8 bases separating them. Germline V CDR1 and CDR2: MNHEY, SVGAGI. As DNA, the CDR3 is TGTGCCAGCAGTTACTCACCGGAGTACACTGAAGCTTTCTTT. The encoded protein is CASSYSPEYTEAFF.

The chain employs TRBV9 and TRBJ2-2; 10 bases match TRBD1. CDR1 is SGDLS and CDR2 is YYNGEE in the germline V gene. The CDR3 totals 15 residues. V shed 2 bases, J shed 7 bases, and the junction held 5 bases outside the gene matches. The CDR3 here is CASSVRDRGIGELFF. Written as DNA, the CDR3 is TGTGCCAGCAGCGTCCGGGACAGGGGAATCGGGGAGCTGTTTTTT.

A word on this clonotype: One end of the junction is discordant with germline, which a read error may explain. V gene TRBV24-1 combines with J gene TRBJ2-1; D gene unclear. CDR1 KGHDR and CDR2 SFDVKD come from the germline V gene. This CDR3 contains 15 residues. In DNA form, the CDR3 reads TGTGCCAGCAGTTTATTGATGGAGTTTGGGAATGAGCAGTTCTTC. This gives the protein CASSLLMEFGNEQFF.

J is TRBJ2-1 and V is TRBV10-3; TRBD1 matches at 8 bases. CDR1 and CDR2 from the germline V gene are ENHRY and SYGVKD. V gave up 8 bases and J gave up 10 bases; unmatched junction bases: 10. This CDR3 contains 13 residues. The CDR3 DNA follows: TGTGCCATCCGAGAGGGGACAGGAGGGGAGCAGTTCTTC. It translates to CAIREGTGGEQFF.

V and J are TRBV2 and TRBJ2-7, with TRBD2 identical over 9 bases. Germline V gene sequence: CDR1 SNHLY, CDR2 FYNNEI. J gave up 6 bases and V 7 bases, and 10 bases lay outside the gene matches. The CDR3 runs to 14 residues. The CDR3 spells CASKRREGTGEQYF. CDR3 in DNA: TGTGCCAGCAAAAGGCGGGAGGGTACCGGCGAGCAGTACTTC.

In regard to this clonotype: A much larger clone sits a single nucleotide away, making a read error possible. The chain is built from TRBV29-1 and TRBJ2-7; the D gene is possibly TRBD2 (5 bases). Germline values: CDR1 SQVTM, CDR2 ANQGSEA. The V and J ends lost 5 bases and 1 base respectively, with 15 bases between them. The CDR3 consists of 14 residues. This CDR3 reads CSVRAGESSYEQYF. In DNA, the CDR3 is TGCAGCGTTAGAGCCGGGGAGTCTTCCTACGAGCAGTACTTC.

Regarding this clonotype: The CDR3 does not end in the conserved phenylalanine or tryptophan, so this is likely a read error. The chain carries TRBV14 and TRBJ2-7, with D possibly matching TRBD1 (6 bases). V was clipped by 4 bases and J by 0 bases, with 16 bases between them. Germline V gene lookup returns CDR1 SGHDN and CDR2 FVKESK. CDR3 length equals 16 residues. The CDR3 loop is CASSPRPRTDSYEQYL. The CDR3 nucleotides read TGTGCCAGCAGCCCCCGACCGAGGACAGACTCCTACGAGCAGTACCTC.

This clonotype was seen ten or more times. The V call is TRBV28, the J call TRBJ1-3; perhaps TRBD1 as D (5 bases). CDR3 size: 12 residues. Germline CDR1 and CDR2: MDHEN and SYDVKM. Trimming removed 9 bases at V and 2 bases at J, with 8 bases between. The CDR3 sequence is CASGTPGNTIYF. Here the CDR3 DNA reads TGTGCCAGTGGGACCCCTGGAAACACCATATATTTT.

This chain uses TRBV7-2 with TRBJ1-4; maybe TRBD1 (5 bases). Looked up from germline, CDR1 is SGHTA and CDR2 is FQGNSA. V lost 5 bases, J lost 7 bases, and 14 bases lay in between. There are 14 residues in the CDR3. The CDR3 bases are TGTGCCAGCAGCCAAGGTGGGGCAGGTGAAAAACTGTTTTTT. This codes for CASSQGGAGEKLFF.

Concerning this clonotype itself: A read error may produce the germline difference seen at one junction end. This chain joins TRBV12-3 or TRBV12-4 and TRBJ1-1, with TRBD1 matching 9 bases. This CDR3 has 14 residues. This CDR3 is CASRGQGKGTEALF. CDR3 DNA: TGTGCCAGCAGAGGACAGGGGAAGGGCACTGAAGCTCTCTTT.